Below, 8 T cell receptor beta chains from the same sample are listed, as sequenced in a study of long-term antiretroviral therapy in people with HIV. Survey level was the resolution at which the v3.0 immunoSEQ assay ran. Using immunoSEQ multiplex PCR, the repertoire was profiled, and TCRdb retains in-frame clones only, with some absent. Of 25,000 to 40,000 clones in the sample, roughly 95% were seen once. The sample in question was unsorted PBMCs, obtained roughly 6.4 years after starting antiretroviral therapy. Receptor source: a man younger than 40 with HIV.

J is TRBJ2-5 and V is TRBV6-6; D tentatively fits TRBD1 or TRBD2 (5 bases each). V shed 7 bases and J shed 1 base, with 10 bases lying between them. The CDR3 has 13 residues. CDR1 and CDR2 (germline): MNHNY, SVGAGI (reference sequence). CDR3 protein: CASIRGPQETQYF. CDR3 nucleotide sequence: TGTGCCAGCATCCGGGGCCCCCAAGAGACCCAGTACTTC.

This chain links TRBV15 with TRBJ2-7; possible D gene TRBD1, 6 bases. Germline V gene lookup returns CDR1 LNHNV and CDR2 YYDKDF (reference sequence). The CDR3 spans 15 residues. Between the trimmed V and J ends, which lost 1 base and 6 bases, there was a span of 16 bases. The CDR3 coding sequence is TGTGCCACCAGCAGAGGGTCCAGGGGCGGTGGCGAGCAGTACTTC. It codes for CATSRGSRGGGEQYF.

V gene TRBV9 combines with J gene TRBJ1-3; D not resolved. V lost 3 bases, J lost 3 bases, and 13 bases lay in between. The CDR3 covers 15 residues. Germline V gives CDR1 SGDLS, CDR2 YYNGEE. CDR3 in amino acids: CASSAGLYGGNTIYF. CDR3 nucleotides: TGTGCCAGCAGCGCAGGCTTGTACGGTGGAAACACCATATATTTT.

The gene calls are TRBV18 and TRBJ2-7; D may be TRBD2 (6 bases). Germline loops: CDR1 KGHSH, CDR2 LQKENI. The CDR3 has 12 residues. V was cut by 2 bases and J by 6 bases, with 8 bases left in between. The CDR3 spells CASSPGRGEQYF. The CDR3 nucleotides read TGTGCCAGCTCACCAGGGCGGGGCGAGCAGTACTTC.

The chain couples TRBV5-1 to TRBJ2-7; the D is unclear. Germline assignment: CDR1 SGHRS and CDR2 YFSETQ. Trimming removed 0 bases from V and 3 bases from J, with 19 bases in between. The CDR3 is 17 residues long. The CDR3 bases are TGCGCCAGCAGCTTGGGGAGTCCTTCCCTGAGCTTCTACGAGCAGTACTTC. Translated, it gives CASSLGSPSLSFYEQYF.

This clone was counted a single time. V is TRBV7-3 and J is TRBJ1-1, with 7 bases fitting TRBD1. The trim removed 5 bases at V and 3 bases at J, leaving 15 bases unmatched. The germline gives CDR1 SGHTA, CDR2 FQGTGA. This CDR3 is built from 17 residues. CDR3 region: CASSQGEGKGWDTEAFF. The CDR3 bases are TGTGCCAGCAGCCAGGGGGAGGGGAAGGGTTGGGACACTGAAGCTTTCTTT. Full variable domain (rest looked up from reference TRBV7-3 and TRBJ1-1): GAGVSQTPSNKVTEKGKYVELRCDPISGHTALYWYRQSLGQGPEFLIYFQGTGAADDSGLPNDRFFAVRPEGSVSTLKIQRTERGDSAVYLCASSQGEGKGWDTEAFFGQGTRLTVV.

The chain carries TRBV7-9 and TRBJ2-7; TRBD1 matches at 9 bases. Looked up from germline, CDR1 is SEHNR and CDR2 is FQNEAQ (reference sequence). There are 15 residues in the CDR3. V lost 10 bases to trimming and J lost 2 bases; unmatched junction nucleotides: 12. Here the CDR3 reads CATKEARTGAYEQYF. DNA of the CDR3: TGTGCCACCAAAGAAGCCAGGACAGGGGCCTACGAGCAGTACTTC.

This rearrangement joins TRBV4-3 to TRBJ2-3; D gene uncertain. Germline lookup yields CDR1 LGHNA and CDR2 YSLEER. The ends were cut back, 0 bases at V and 0 bases at J, with 13 bases in the middle. This CDR3 has 17 amino acids. The CDR3 protein is CASSQDSSPPSTDTQYF. Here the CDR3 DNA reads TGCGCCAGCAGCCAAGATAGCTCACCCCCTAGCACAGATACGCAGTATTTT.